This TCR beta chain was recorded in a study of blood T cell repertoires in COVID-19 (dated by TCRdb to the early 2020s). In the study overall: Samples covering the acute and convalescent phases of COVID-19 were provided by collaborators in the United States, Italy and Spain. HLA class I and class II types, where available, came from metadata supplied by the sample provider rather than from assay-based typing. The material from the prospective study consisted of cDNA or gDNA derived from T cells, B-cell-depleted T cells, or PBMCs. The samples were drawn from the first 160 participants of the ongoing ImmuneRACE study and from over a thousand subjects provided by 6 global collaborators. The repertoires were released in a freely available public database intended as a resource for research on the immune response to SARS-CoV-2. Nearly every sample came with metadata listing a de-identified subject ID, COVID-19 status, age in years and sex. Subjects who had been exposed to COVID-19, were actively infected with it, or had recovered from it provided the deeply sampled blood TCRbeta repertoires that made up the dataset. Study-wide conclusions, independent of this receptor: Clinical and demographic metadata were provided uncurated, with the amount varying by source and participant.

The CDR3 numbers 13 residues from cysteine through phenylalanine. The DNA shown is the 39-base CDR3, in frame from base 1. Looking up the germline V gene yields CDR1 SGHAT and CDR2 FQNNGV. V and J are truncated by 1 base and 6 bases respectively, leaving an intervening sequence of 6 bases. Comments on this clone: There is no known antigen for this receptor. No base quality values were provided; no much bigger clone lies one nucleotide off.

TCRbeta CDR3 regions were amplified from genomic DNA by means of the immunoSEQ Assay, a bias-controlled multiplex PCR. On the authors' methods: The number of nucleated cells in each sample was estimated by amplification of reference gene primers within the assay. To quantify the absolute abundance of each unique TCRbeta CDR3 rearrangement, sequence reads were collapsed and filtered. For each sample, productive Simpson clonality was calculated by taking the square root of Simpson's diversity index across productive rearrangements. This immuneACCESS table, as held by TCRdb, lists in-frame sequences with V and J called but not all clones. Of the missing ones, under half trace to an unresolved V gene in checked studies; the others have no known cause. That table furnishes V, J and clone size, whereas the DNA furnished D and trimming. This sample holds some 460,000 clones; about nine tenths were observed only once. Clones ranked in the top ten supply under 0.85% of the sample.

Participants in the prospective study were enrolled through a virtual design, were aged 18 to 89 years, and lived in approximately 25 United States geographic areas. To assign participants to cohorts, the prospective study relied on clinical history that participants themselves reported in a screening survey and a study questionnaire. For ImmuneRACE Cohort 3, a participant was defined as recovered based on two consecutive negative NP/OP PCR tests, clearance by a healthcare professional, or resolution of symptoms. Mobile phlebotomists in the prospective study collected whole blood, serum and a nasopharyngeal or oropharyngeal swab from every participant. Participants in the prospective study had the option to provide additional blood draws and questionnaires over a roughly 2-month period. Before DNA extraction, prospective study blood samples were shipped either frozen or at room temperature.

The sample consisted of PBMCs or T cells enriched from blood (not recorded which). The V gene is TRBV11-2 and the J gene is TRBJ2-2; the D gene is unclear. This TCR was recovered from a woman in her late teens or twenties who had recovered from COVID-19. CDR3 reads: CASSLGIPGELFF. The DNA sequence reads TGTGCCAGCAGCTTAGGTATCCCCGGGGAGCTGTTTTTT.